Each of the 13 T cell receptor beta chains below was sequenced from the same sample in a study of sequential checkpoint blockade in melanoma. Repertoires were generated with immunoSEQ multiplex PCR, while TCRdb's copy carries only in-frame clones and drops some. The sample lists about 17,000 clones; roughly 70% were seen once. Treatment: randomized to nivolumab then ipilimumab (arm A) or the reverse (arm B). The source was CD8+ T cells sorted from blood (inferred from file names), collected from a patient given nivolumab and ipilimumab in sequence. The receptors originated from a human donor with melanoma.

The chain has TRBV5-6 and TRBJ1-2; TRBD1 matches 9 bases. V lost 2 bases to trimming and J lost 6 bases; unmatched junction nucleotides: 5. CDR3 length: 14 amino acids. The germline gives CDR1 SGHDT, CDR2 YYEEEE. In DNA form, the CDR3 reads TGTGCCAGCAGCTTAAACAGGGGGCAAAATGGCTACACCTTC. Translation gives CASSLNRGQNGYTF.

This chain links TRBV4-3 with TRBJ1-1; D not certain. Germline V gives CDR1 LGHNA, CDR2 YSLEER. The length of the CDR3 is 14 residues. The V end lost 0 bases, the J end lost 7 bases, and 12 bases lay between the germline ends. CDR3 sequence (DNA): TGCGCCAGCAGCCAAGAGACCGGGCGGGGTGAAGCTTTCTTT. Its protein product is CASSQETGRGEAFF.

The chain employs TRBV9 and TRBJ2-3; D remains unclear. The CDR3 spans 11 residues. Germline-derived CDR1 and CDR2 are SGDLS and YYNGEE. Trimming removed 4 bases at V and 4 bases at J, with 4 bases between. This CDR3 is CASSSSDTQYF. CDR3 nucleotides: TGTGCCAGCAGCTCCTCAGATACGCAGTATTTT.

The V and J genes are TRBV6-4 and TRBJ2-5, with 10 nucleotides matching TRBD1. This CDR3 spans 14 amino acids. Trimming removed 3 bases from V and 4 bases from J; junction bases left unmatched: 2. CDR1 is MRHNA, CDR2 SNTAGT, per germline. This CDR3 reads CASSEGQGSETQYF. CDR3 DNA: TGTGCCAGCAGTGAGGGACAGGGGTCAGAGACCCAGTACTTC.

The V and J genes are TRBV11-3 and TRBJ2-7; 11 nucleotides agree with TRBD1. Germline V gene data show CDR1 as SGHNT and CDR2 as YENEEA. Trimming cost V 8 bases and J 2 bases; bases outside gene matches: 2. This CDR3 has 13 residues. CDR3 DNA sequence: TGTGCCAGCCAGGGACAGGGGGCCTACGAGCAGTACTTC. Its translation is CASQGQGAYEQYF.

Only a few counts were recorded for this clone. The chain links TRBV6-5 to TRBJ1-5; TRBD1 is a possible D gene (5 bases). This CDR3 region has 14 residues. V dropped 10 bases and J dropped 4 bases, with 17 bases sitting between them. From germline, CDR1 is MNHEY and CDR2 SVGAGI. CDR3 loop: CATRGLYPNQPQHF. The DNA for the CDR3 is TGTGCCACCCGGGGACTTTACCCGAATCAGCCCCAGCATTTT.

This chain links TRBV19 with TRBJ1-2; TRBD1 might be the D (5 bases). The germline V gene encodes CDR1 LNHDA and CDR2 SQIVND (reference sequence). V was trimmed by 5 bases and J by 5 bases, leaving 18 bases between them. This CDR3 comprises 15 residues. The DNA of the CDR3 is TGTGCCAGTAGTCCTCTGGTAGGGGCTGCATATGGCTACACCTTC. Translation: CASSPLVGAAYGYTF. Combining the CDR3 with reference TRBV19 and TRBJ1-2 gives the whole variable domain DGGITQSPKYLFRKEGQNVTLSCEQNLNHDAMYWYRQDPGQGLRLIYYSQIVNDFQKGDIAEGYSVSREKKESFPLTVTSAQKNPTAFYLCASSPLVGAAYGYTFGSGTRLTVV.

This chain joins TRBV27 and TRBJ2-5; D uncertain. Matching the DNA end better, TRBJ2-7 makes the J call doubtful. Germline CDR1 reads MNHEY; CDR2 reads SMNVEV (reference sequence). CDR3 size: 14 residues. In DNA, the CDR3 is TGTGCCAGCAGTTTATTTCGCGGCCCCTACGAGCAGTACTTC. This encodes CASSLFRGPYEQYF.

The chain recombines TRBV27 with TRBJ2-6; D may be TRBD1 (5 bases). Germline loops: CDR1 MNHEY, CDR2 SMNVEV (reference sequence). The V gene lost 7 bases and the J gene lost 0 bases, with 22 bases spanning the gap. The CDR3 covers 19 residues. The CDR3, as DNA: TGTGCCAGCACCTTAGGGGCGACAGAGGTTCTCTCTGGGGCCAACGTCCTGACTTTC. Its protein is CASTLGATEVLSGANVLTF.

In nucleotides, the CDR3 is TGTGCCAGCCGTAGTTCCAGGTACACCGGGGAGCTGTTTTTT. It encodes CASRSSRYTGELFF. V is TRBV6-6 and J is TRBJ2-2, with D unclear. Germline values: CDR1 MNHNY, CDR2 SVGAGI (reference sequence). V lost 8 bases, J lost 3 bases, and 13 bases lay in between. CDR3 length: 14 residues.

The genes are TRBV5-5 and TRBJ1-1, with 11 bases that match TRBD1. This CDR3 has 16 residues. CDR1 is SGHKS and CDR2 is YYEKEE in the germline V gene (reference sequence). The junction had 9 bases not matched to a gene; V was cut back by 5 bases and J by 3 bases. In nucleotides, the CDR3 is TGTGCCAGCAGAAAACGGACAGGGGGCCAGGACACTGAAGCTTTCTTT. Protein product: CASRKRTGGQDTEAFF.

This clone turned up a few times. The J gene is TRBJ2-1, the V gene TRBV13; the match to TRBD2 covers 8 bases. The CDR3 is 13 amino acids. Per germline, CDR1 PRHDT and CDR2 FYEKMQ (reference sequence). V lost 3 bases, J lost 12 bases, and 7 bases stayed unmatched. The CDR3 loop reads CASSFERGFGQFF. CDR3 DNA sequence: TGTGCCAGCAGCTTTGAGCGGGGGTTCGGGCAGTTCTTC. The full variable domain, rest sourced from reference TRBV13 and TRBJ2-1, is AAGVIQSPRHLIKEKRETATLKCYPIPRHDTVYWYQQGPGQDPQFLISFYEKMQSDKGSIPDRFSAQQFSDYHSELNMSSLELGDSALYFCASSFERGFGQFFGPGTRLTVL.

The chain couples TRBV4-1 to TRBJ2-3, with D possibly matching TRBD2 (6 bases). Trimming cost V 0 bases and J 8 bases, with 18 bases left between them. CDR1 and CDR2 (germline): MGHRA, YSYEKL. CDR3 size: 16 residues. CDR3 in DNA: TGCGCCAGCAGCCAAGATCCGGGACTTTCCATAGGTACGCAGTATTTT. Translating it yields CASSQDPGLSIGTQYF.